The present entry profiles one T cell receptor (beta chain) with its context. Its matching antigen is unknown. Germline V gene data show CDR1 as SGHDT and CDR2 as YYEEEE. V was shortened by 4 bases and J by 4 bases, with 18 bases between the two germline ends. The length of the CDR3 is 15 residues. It was genomic DNA that served as the template for profiling TCR beta VDJ and CDR3. TCRdb re-called the reads through MiXCR, storing one row per CDR3 protein. The repertoire holds hundreds of thousands of distinct CDR3 sequences, with more than 25% as singletons. The sample is drawn from a study of CD8+CD57+ T cells in acquired aplastic anemia. The patients chosen for sequencing had shown expansion of CD8+CD57+ cells (detected by flow cytometry). Each patient carried a diagnosis of severe acquired aplastic anemia. None of the patients had been given any therapy when their blood was sampled. Study observations and caveats: Sharing between patients and controls was observed for twenty-nine CD8+ CDR3 sequences.

The clonotype comes from a human donor with aplastic anemia. V and J are TRBV5-6 and TRBJ2-7; D is perhaps TRBD1 or TRBD2 (6 bases each). The specimen sequenced was sorted CD4+, CD8+, or CD8+CD57+ T cells (not recorded which) from PBMCs. For the CDR3, the DNA is TGTGCCAGCAGCGCGGGGACACTACTAGTTTACGAGCAGTACTTC. Residues: CASSAGTLLVYEQYF.